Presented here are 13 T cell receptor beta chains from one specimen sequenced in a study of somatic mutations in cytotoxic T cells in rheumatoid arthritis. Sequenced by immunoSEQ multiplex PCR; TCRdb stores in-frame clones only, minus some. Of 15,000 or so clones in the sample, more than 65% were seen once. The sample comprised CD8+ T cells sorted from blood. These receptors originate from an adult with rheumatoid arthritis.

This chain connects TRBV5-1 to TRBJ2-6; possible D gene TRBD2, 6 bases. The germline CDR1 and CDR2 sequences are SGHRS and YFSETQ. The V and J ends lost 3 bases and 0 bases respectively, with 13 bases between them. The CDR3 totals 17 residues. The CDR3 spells CASSSGLAASGANVLTF. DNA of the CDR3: TGCGCCAGCAGCTCGGGACTCGCGGCCTCTGGGGCCAACGTCCTGACTTTC.

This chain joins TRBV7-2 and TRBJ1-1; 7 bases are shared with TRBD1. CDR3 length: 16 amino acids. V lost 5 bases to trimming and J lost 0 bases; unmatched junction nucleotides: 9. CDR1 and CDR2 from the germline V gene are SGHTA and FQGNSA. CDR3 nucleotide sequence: TGTGCCAGCAGCCCCGGACAGGACTACTTGAACACTGAAGCTTTCTTT. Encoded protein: CASSPGQDYLNTEAFF. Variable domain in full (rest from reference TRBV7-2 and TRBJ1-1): GAGVSQSPSNKVTEKGKDVELRCDPISGHTALYWYRQSLGQGLEFLIYFQGNSAPDKSGLPSDRFSAERTGGSVSTLTIQRTQQEDSAVYLCASSPGQDYLNTEAFFGQGTRLTVV.

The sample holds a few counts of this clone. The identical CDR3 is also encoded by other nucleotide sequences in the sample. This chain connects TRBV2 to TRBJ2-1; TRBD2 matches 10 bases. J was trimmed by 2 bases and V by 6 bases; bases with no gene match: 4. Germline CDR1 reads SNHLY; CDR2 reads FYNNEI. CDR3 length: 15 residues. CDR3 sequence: CASRSSGGAYNEQFF. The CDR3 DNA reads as TGTGCCAGCAGGTCGAGCGGGGGGGCCTACAATGAGCAGTTCTTC.

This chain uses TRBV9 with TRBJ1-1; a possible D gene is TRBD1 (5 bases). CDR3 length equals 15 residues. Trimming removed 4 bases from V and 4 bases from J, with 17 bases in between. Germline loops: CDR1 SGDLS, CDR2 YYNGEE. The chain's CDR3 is CASSPKTRGTTEAFF. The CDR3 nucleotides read TGTGCCAGCAGCCCGAAAACACGAGGGACCACTGAAGCTTTCTTT. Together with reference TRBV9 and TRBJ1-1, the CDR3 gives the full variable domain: DSGVTQTPKHLITATGQRVTLRCSPRSGDLSVYWYQQSLDQGLQFLIQYYNGEERAKGNILERFSAQQFPDLHSELNLSSLELGDSALYFCASSPKTRGTTEAFFGQGTRLTVV.

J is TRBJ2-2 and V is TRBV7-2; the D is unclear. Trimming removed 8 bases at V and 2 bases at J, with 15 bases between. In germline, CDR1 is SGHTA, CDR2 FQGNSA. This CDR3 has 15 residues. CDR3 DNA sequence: TGTGCCAGCCTCCTAGGAGAACCTAACACCGGGGAGCTGTTTTTT. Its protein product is CASLLGEPNTGELFF.

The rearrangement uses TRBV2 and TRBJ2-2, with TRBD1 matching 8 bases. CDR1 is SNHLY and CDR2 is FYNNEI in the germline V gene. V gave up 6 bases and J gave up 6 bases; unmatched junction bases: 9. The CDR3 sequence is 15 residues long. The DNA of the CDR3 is TGTGCCAGCAGAACCAACTCAGGGGGCCCCGGGGAGCTGTTTTTT. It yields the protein CASRTNSGGPGELFF.

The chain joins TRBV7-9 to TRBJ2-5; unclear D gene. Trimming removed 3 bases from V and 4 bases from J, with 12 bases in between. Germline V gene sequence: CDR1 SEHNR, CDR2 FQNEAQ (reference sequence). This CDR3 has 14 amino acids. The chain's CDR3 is CASSFEIRRETQYF. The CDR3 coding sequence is TGTGCCAGCAGCTTCGAGATAAGGCGAGAGACCCAGTACTTC.

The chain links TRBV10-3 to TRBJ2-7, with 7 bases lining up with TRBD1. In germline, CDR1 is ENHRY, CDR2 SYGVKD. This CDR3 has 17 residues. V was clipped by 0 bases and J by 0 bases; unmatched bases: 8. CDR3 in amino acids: CAISESRVRGYSYEQYF. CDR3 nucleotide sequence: TGTGCCATCAGTGAGTCGAGGGTCAGGGGGTACTCCTACGAGCAGTACTTC.

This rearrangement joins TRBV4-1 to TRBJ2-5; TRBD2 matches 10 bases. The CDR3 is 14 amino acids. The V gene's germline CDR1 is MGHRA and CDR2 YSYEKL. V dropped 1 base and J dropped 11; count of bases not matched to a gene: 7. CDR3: CASSQVLAGQEQYF. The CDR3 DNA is TGCGCCAGCAGCCAAGTACTAGCGGGGCAGGAGCAGTACTTC.

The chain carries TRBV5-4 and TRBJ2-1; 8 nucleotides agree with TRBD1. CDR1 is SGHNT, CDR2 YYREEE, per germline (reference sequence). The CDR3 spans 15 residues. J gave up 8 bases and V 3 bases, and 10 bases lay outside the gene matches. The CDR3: CASSWWTGTGDEQFF. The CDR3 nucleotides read TGTGCCAGCAGCTGGTGGACAGGGACGGGGGATGAGCAGTTCTTC.

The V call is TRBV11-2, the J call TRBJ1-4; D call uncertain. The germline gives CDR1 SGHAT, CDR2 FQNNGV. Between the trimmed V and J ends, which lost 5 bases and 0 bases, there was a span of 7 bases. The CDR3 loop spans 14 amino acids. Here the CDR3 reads CASSIGATNEKLFF. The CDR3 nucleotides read TGTGCCAGCAGCATCGGCGCAACTAATGAAAAACTGTTTTTT.

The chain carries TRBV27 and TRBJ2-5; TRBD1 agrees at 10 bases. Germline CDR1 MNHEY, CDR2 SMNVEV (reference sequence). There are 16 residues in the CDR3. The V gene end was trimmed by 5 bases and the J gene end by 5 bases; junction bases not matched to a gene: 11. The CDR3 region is CASSPRQGAPPETQYF. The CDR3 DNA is TGTGCCAGCAGTCCCCGACAGGGGGCACCTCCGGAGACCCAGTACTTC.

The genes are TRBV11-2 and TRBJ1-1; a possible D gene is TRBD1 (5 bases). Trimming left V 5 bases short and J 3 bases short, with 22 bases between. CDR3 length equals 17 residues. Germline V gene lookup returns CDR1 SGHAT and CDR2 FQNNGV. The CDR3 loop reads CASSPGREGWVHTEAFF. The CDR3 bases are TGTGCCAGCAGCCCAGGGCGGGAGGGCTGGGTGCACACTGAAGCTTTCTTT.